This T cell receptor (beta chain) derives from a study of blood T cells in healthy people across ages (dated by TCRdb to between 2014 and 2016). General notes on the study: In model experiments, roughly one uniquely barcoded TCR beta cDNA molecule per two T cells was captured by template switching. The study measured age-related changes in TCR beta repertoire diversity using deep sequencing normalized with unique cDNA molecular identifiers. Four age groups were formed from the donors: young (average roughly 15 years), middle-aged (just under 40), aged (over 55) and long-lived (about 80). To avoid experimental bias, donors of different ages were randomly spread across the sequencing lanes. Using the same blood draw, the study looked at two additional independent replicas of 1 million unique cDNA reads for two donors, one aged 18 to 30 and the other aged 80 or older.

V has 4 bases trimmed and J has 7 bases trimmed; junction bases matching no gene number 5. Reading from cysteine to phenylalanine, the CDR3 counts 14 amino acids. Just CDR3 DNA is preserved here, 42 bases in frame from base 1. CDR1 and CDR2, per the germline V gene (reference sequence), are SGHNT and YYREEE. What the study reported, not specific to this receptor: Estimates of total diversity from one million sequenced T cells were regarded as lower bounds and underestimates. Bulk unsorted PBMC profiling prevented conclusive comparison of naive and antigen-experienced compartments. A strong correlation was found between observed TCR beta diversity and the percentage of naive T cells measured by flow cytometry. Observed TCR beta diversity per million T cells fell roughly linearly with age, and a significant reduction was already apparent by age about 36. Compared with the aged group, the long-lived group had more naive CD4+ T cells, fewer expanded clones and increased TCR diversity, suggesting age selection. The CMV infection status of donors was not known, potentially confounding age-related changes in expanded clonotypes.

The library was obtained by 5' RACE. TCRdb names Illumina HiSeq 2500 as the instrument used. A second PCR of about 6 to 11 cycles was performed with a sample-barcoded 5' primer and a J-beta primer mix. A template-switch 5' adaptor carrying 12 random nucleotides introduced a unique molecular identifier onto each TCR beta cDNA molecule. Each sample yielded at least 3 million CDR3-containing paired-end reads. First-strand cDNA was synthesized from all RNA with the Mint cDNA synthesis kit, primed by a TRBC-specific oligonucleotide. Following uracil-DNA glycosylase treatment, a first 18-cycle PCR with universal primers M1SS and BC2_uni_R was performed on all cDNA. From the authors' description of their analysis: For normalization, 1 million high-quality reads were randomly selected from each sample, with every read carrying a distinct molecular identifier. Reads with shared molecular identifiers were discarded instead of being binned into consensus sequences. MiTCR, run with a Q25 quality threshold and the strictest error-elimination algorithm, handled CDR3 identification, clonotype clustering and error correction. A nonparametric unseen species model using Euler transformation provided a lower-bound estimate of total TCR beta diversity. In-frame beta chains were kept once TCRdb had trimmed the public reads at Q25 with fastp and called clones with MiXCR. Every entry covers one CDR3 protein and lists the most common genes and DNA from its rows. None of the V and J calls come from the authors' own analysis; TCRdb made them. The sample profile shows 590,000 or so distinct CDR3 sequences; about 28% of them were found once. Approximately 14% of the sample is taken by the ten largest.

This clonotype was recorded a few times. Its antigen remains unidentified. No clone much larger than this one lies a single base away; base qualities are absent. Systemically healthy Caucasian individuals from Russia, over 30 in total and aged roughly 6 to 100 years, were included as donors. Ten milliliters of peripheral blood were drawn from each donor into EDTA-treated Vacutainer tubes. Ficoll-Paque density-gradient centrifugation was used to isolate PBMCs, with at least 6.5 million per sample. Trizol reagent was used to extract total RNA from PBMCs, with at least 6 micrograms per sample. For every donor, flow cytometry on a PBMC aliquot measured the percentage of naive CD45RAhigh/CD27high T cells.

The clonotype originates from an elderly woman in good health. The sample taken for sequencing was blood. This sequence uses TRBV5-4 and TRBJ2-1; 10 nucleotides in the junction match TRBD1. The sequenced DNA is TGTGCCAGCAGCAGGACAGGGGGAGGTAATGAGCAGTTCTTC. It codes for CASSRTGGGNEQFF.